This T cell receptor (beta chain) was identified in a study of PD-1 blockade in classical Hodgkin lymphoma. Exposure to brentuximab vedotin varied, and each patient had relapsed following autologous stem cell transplantation. The assay was immunoSEQ multiplex PCR, and TCRdb's table has in-frame clones only and misses some. There are some 84,000 clones in the sample; around 90% occur only once, and roughly a fifth lies in the top ten. This TCR derives from a human donor with classical Hodgkin lymphoma. The sequencing here drew on peripheral blood mononuclear cells (PBMCs), taken at baseline.

CDR3 in DNA: TGTGCCAGCAGTGGGCTTCTAGCGGGAGGAACGAACACCGGGGAGCTGTTTTTT. It encodes CASSGLLAGGTNTGELFF. V and J are TRBV2 and TRBJ2-2, with TRBD2 matching over 11 bases. V was clipped by 4 bases and J by 0 bases; unmatched bases: 7. Germline loops: CDR1 SNHLY, CDR2 FYNNEI. This CDR3 spans 18 amino acids.